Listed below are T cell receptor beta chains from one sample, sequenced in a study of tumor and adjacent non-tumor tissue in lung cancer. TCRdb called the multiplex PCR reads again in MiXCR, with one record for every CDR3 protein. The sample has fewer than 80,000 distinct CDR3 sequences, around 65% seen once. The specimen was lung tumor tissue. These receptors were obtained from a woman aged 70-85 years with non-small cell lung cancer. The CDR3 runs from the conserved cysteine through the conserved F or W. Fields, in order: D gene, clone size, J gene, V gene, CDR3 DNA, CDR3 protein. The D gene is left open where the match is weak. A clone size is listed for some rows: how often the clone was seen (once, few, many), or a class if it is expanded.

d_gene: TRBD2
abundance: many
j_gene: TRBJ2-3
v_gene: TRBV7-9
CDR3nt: TGTGCCAGCAGGGAAAGCGGGAGTCTCGTGGCAGATACGCAGTATTTT
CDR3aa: CASRESGSLVADTQYF

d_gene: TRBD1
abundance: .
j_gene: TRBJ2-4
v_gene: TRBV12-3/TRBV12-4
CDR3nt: TGTGCCAGCAATTTACGCAGGGGGCGAGTCAAGGGGGGCTTGGGTCGGAACATGCAGTACTTC
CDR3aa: CASNLRRGRVKGGLGRNMQYF

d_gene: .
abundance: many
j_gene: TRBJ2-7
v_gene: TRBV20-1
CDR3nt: TGCAGTGCTAGGGAAAACAGCTACGAGCAGTACTTC
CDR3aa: CSARENSYEQYF

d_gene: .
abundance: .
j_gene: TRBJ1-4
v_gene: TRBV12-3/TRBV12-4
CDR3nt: TGTGCCAGCACCTTTCCAGCAGACGAAGAACTGTTTTTT
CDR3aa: CASTFPADEELFF

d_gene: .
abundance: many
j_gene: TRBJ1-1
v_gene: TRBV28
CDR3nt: TGTGCCAGCAGCGCCGGGACAATCGTTGCTTTCTTT
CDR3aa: CASSAGTIVAFF

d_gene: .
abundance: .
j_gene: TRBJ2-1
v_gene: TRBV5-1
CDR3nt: TGCGCCAGCAGCACCTCCGTGACAAACTACAATAAGAAGTTCTTC
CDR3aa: CASSTSVTNYNKKFF

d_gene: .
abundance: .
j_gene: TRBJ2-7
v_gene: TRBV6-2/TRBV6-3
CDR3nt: TGTGCCAGCGGGCACGGGGCCAAGCAGTACTTC
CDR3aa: CASGHGAKQYF

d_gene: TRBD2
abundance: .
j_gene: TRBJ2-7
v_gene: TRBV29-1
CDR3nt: TGCAGCGTTGTGAGGGGGACTAGCCCCTATAAGCAGTACTTC
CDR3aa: CSVVRGTSPYKQYF

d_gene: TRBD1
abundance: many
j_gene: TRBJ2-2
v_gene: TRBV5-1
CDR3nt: TGCGCCAGCAGCTTAGGGGGCAACACCGGGGAGCTGTTTTTT
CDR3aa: CASSLGGNTGELFF

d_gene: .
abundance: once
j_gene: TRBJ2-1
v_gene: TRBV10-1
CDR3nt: TGCGCCAGCAGTGACCTAGCGAATGGACAGTTCTTC
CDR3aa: CASSDLANGQFF

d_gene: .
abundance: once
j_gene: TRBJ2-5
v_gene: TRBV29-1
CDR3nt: TGTAGCGCTGAAGATCTGACCCACCAAGAGACCCAGTACTTC
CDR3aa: CSAEDLTHQETQYF

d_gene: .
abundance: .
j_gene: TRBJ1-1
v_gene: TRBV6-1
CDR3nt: TGTGCCAGTAGCATCTTAAAACTCATAGGGATGGGGAACACCGAAGCTTTCTTT
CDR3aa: CASSILKLIGMGNTEAFF

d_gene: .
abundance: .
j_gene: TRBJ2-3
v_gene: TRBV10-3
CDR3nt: TGTGCCATCAGTTCGGACGGGGGCACAGATACACACTATTTT
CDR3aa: CAISSDGGTDTHYF

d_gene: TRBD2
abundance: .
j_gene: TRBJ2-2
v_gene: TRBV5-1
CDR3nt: TGCGCCAGCAGCTTGAGGGTTAGCGGGAGAGTCGGAGGCACCGGGGAGCAGTTTTTT
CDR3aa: CASSLRVSGRVGGTGEQFF

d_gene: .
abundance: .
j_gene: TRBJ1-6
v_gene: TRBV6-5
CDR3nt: TGTGCCAGCACCCCCGATGGCCCTCCGACCAGTTCCCTCCACTTT
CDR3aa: CASTPDGPPTSSLHF

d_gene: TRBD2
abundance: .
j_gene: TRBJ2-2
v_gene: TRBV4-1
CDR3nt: TGCACCAGCCGGGGCCTAGCGGGATATTTCGGGGAGCTGTGTTTT
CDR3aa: CTSRGLAGYFGELCF

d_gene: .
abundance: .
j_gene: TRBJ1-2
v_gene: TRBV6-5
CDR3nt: TGTGCGAGCAGGTACTCATTTTCCCGACATTCCTATGGCTACACCTTC
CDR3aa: CASRYSFSRHSYGYTF

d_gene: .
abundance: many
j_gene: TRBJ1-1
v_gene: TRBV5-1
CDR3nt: TGCGCCAGCAGCTTATACAGGGACACTGAAGCTTTCTTT
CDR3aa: CASSLYRDTEAFF

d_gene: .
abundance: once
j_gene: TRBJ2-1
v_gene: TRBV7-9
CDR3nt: TGTGCCAGCAGTTCGGCTAGAGGAGTCAATGAGCAGTTTTTC
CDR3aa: CASSSARGVNEQFF

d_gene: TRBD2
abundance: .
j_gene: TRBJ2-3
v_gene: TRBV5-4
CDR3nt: TGTGCCAGCAGCTTGATGCTTGCGGGAGGGAGCAAAGATACGCAGTATTTT
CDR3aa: CASSLMLAGGSKDTQYF

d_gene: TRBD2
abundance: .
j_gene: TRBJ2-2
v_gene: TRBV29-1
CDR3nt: TGCAGCGCCCCTCGGGGGGGGACCCACACCGGGGAGCTTTTTTTT
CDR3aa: CSAPRGGTHTGELFF

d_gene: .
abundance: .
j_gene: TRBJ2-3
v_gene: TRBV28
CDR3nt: TGTGCCAGCAGTAGAACCTGGGCCGTCACAGAAGATACGCAGTATTTT
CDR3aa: CASSRTWAVTEDTQYF

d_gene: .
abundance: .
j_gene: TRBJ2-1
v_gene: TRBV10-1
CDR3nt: TGCGCCAGCAGTAACCTAGCGAATCAGCAGTTCTTC
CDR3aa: CASSNLANQQFF

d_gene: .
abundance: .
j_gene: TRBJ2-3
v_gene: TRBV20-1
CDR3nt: TGCAGTGCCCACCCCCTAGCCGTGAACACAGATACGCAGTATTTT
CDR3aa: CSAHPLAVNTDTQYF

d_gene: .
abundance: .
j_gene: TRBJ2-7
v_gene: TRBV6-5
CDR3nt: TGTGCCAACAGTTATTGGGGGGCCTCAGGCAACGAGCACTACTTC
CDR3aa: CANSYWGASGNEHYF

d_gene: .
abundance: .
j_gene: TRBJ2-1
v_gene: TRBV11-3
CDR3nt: TGTGCCAGCAGCCCTCGGCAGGGCTGTGGCAATGAGCAGTTCTTC
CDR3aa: CASSPRQGCGNEQFF

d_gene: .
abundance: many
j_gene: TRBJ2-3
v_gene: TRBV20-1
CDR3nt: TGCAGTGCTGACAAGGTTATAGATACGCAGTATTTT
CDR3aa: CSADKVIDTQYF

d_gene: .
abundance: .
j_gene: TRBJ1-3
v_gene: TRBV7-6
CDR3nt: TGTGCCAGCAGCTTGCAAGCTGCCCTCTCTGGAAACACCATATATTTT
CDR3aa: CASSLQAALSGNTIYF

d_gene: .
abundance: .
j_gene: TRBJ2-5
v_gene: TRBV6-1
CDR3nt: TGTGCCAACAGTGAAGACAGGTCCGAGACCCAGTATTTC
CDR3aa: CANSEDRSETQYF

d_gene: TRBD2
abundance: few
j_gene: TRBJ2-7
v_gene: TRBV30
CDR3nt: TGTGCCTGGAGTGAGAACGGGACTAGCGGCTACGAGCAGTACTTC
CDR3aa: CAWSENGTSGYEQYF

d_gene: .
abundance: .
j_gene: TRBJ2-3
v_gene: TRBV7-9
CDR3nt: TGTGCCAGCATCTTAGAAGAAGATACGCAGTATTTT
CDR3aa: CASILEEDTQYF

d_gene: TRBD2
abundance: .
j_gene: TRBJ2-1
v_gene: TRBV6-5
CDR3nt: TGTGCCAGCAGTTCGGGACTAGCGGGAGTCAATGATCAGTCCTTC
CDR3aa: CASSSGLAGVNDQSF

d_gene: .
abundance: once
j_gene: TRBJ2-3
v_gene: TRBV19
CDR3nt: TGTGCCAGTAGTATCCCAACGGCTAGCAAAGATACGCAGTATTTT
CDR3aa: CASSIPTASKDTQYF

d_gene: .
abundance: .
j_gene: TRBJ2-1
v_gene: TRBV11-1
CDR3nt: TGTGACAGCAGCTCCCACTTAGTGGGAGGTTCCTACAATGAGCAATTCTTC
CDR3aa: CDSSSHLVGGSYNEQFF

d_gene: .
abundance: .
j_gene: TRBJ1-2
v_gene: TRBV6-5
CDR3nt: TGTGCCAGCGGTTACTCGAGACAGTATGGCTACACTTTC
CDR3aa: CASGYSRQYGYTF

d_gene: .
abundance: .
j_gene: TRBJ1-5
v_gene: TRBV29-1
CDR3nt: TGCAGCGTTGAATCCGATAATCAGCCCCAACATTTT
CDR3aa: CSVESDNQPQHF

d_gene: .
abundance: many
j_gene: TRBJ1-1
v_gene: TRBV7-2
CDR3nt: TGTGCCAGCAGCTTAGGGGGGGTGAACACTGAAGCTTTCTTT
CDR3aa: CASSLGGVNTEAFF

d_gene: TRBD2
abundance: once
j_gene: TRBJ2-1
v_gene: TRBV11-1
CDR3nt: TGTGCCAGCAGCCCCAGACTAGCTGACTACAAAGAGCAGTTCTTC
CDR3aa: CASSPRLADYKEQFF

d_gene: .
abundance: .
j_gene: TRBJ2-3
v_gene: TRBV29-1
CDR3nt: TGCGGCGTTGAACGAGTCGGGAGTGCAGATACGCAGTATTTT
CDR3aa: CGVERVGSADTQYF

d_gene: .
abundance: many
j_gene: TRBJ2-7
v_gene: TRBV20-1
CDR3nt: TGCAGTGCTAGCCCAGGGGCGGGGCAGTACTTC
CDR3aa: CSASPGAGQYF

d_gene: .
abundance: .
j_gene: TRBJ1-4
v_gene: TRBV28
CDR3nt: TGTGCCAGCAGTCCGATGCGGGGTGGAAGTGCAACTAATGAAAAACTGTTTTTT
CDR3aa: CASSPMRGGSATNEKLFF